These T cell receptor beta chains were read from a single sample in a study of cytomegalovirus exposure and HLA in healthy donors. The repertoire was sequenced with immunoSEQ multiplex PCR; TCRdb's copy has only in-frame clones and lacks some. The sample holds about 180,000 clones, about 80% seen once. The sample taken for sequencing was PBMCs. All receptors come from a man aged 18 to 30 in good health and CMV-seronegative. Both conserved end residues are part of each CDR3. The D gene is left open where the match is weak. The size entry is marked missing in some rows and otherwise reads once, few, many or a size class.

V,D,size,J,DNA,CDR3
TRBV2,.,.,TRBJ1-1,TGTGCCAGCAAAGCCCCAGACGGGGGGAACACTGAAGCTTTCTTT,CASKAPDGGNTEAFF
TRBV29-1,.,few,TRBJ2-7,TGCAGCGCTGAGGACAGCGCTTGGGGTTCCTACGAGCAGTACTTC,CSAEDSAWGSYEQYF
TRBV4-3,.,.,TRBJ1-3,TGCGCCAGCAGCCAAGATTCGGGTGGCTCTGGAAACACCATATATTTT,CASSQDSGGSGNTIYF
TRBV6-5,TRBD2,.,TRBJ2-2,TGTGCCAGCAGTTACGGGGCTAGCGGGAACACCGGGGAGCTGTTTTTT,CASSYGASGNTGELFF
TRBV7-3,.,.,TRBJ2-2,TGTGCCAGCAGCTTAACTCAGGGCAGCACCGGGGAGCTGTTTTTT,CASSLTQGSTGELFF
TRBV9,TRBD2,.,TRBJ2-2,TGTGCCAGCAGCGTATCTAGCGGGGGGCCGGCCGGGGAGCTGTTTTTT,CASSVSSGGPAGELFF
TRBV2,.,.,TRBJ1-6,TGTGCCAGCAGGGAGTCGGACTCCTATAATTCACCCCTCCACTTT,CASRESDSYNSPLHF
TRBV10-3,TRBD1,.,TRBJ1-4,TGTGCCATCAGTGACATGGACAGGGAAGGCAGTGAAAAACTGTTTTTT,CAISDMDREGSEKLFF
TRBV27,TRBD1,.,TRBJ1-2,TGTGCCAGCAGTCCCTGGACAGGGGGCGAAGGCTACACCTTC,CASSPWTGGEGYTF
TRBV4-3,TRBD1,.,TRBJ2-2,TGCGCCAGCAGCCGCCGGACAGGGGGCCCGAACACCGGGGAGCTGTTTTTT,CASSRRTGGPNTGELFF
TRBV2,.,.,TRBJ1-2,TGTGCCAGCAGTGACCCGCGTACCGGACTCTATGGCTACACCTTC,CASSDPRTGLYGYTF
TRBV5-6,.,.,TRBJ1-5,TGTGCCAGCAGCTTGGGGACTTGGGGGCCCCAGCATTTT,CASSLGTWGPQHF
TRBV28,TRBD1,few,TRBJ2-3,TGTGCCAGCAGTCCCTCCGGGACAGGCAGCACAGATACGCAGTATTTT,CASSPSGTGSTDTQYF
TRBV15,TRBD2,.,TRBJ2-7,TGTGCCTCGGCTTCGGGGGGGAAGCGCTACGAGCAGTACTTC,CASASGGKRYEQYF
TRBV5-6,.,.,TRBJ2-1,TGTGCCAGCAGCGTACTACCCGGCAATGAGCAGTTCTTC,CASSVLPGNEQFF
TRBV7-2,TRBD1,.,TRBJ1-3,TGTGCCAGCAGCCCGGGACAGGGGAGAGGTGGAAACACCATATATTTT,CASSPGQGRGGNTIYF
TRBV6-1,TRBD1,.,TRBJ2-3,TGTGCCAGCAGCGTGGGACAGACCCAGCCAGATACGCAGTATTTT,CASSVGQTQPDTQYF
TRBV27,TRBD1,.,TRBJ2-7,TGTGCCAGCAGTTTATCCCCGGACAGGAGCGCCTACGAGCAGTACTTC,CASSLSPDRSAYEQYF
TRBV27,.,once,TRBJ1-1,TGTGCCAGCAGTTTATATGGTGGGGACTACACTGAAGCTTTCTTT,CASSLYGGDYTEAFF
TRBV27,.,.,TRBJ2-1,TGTGCCAGCAGTTTATTCTCGGGAGTAGGCTATGAGCAGTTCTTC,CASSLFSGVGYEQFF
TRBV6-1,TRBD1,.,TRBJ2-7,TGTGCCAGTCAACGGGACAGGGGGACTCCCTACGAGCAGTACTTC,CASQRDRGTPYEQYF
TRBV18,TRBD2,few,TRBJ2-1,TGTGCCAGCTCACCAAACTCCGGGCTAGCGGGAGGAAATGAGCAGTTCTTC,CASSPNSGLAGGNEQFF
TRBV13,TRBD1,.,TRBJ1-6,TGTGCCAGCAGCTTCAATCGGGACAGGGGGAATTCACCCCCCCACTTT,CASSFNRDRGNSPPHF
TRBV6-5,TRBD2,.,TRBJ2-7,TGTGCCAGCAGTTACGCTAGCGGATCCTACGAGCAGTACTTC,CASSYASGSYEQYF
TRBV4-3,TRBD1,.,TRBJ2-3,TGCGCCAGCAGCCAAGAGGGGACAGGGACGTCAGATACGCAGTATTTT,CASSQEGTGTSDTQYF
TRBV18,.,.,TRBJ1-5,TGTGCCAGCTCACTGGGGCATCCCTATAGCAATCAGCCCCAGCATTTT,CASSLGHPYSNQPQHF
TRBV4-3,TRBD2,.,TRBJ2-7,TGCGCCAGCAGCCAAGACGGGAGGGACTACGAGCAGTACTTC,CASSQDGRDYEQYF
TRBV7-9,.,.,TRBJ2-1,TGTGCCAGCAGCTTGCACAACAATGAGCAGTTCTTC,CASSLHNNEQFF
TRBV6-5,.,.,TRBJ1-2,TGTGCCAGCAGTTTCGGGCAGGGGAATGGCTACACCTTC,CASSFGQGNGYTF
TRBV5-1,TRBD2,few,TRBJ2-3,TGCGCCAGCAGCTTGGATGGGGGGGGCACAGATACGCAGTATTTT,CASSLDGGGTDTQYF
TRBV6-1,TRBD1,.,TRBJ1-2,TGTGCCAGCAGTGAAGGACCGGGACAGGGAGCATATTATGGCTACACCTTC,CASSEGPGQGAYYGYTF
TRBV5-6,.,.,TRBJ2-7,TGTGCCAGCAGCTTGGACAGGTCGACCTACGAGCAGTACTTC,CASSLDRSTYEQYF
TRBV4-1,.,.,TRBJ2-5,TGCGCCAGCAGCCAAGAGGGGGGGCCTTTAGAGACCCAGTACTTC,CASSQEGGPLETQYF
TRBV4-2,TRBD1,.,TRBJ2-5,TGTGCCACCAGCCCCGAAACAGGGGGGGAGACCCAGTACTTC,CATSPETGGETQYF
TRBV5-6,.,.,TRBJ2-1,TGTGCCAGCAGCTTGTACGGGTATGAGCAGTTCTTC,CASSLYGYEQFF
TRBV10-1,.,.,TRBJ2-5,TGCGCCAGCAGTGGTGTACAAGAGACCCAGTACTTC,CASSGVQETQYF
TRBV19,.,.,TRBJ1-2,TGTGCCAGTAGTATAGATGGGCCCGGGGACTATGGCTACACCTTC,CASSIDGPGDYGYTF
TRBV2,.,.,TRBJ2-3,TGTGCCAGCATCAGGATCGATACGCAGTATTTT,CASIRIDTQYF
TRBV18,.,.,TRBJ1-2,TGTGCCAGCTCACCGGACGGGGACTATGGCTACACCTTC,CASSPDGDYGYTF
TRBV9,.,.,TRBJ2-3,TGTGCCAGCAGCGTAGGAGGGGGCGGGATTAGCACAGATACGCAGTATTTT,CASSVGGGGISTDTQYF
TRBV4-2,.,.,TRBJ2-1,TGTGCCAGCAGCCAAGGGCGGCGAGTCGATGAGCAGTTCTTC,CASSQGRRVDEQFF
TRBV19,TRBD1,.,TRBJ2-1,TGTGCCAGTAGTATAGACCGACCGGGACAGGGAAACAATGAGCAGTTCTTC,CASSIDRPGQGNNEQFF
TRBV5-6,.,.,TRBJ1-2,TGTGCCAGCAGCTCCGGCATATCTACCGGGGGGTATGGCTACACCTTC,CASSSGISTGGYGYTF
TRBV5-6,TRBD2,.,TRBJ2-1,TGTGCCAGCAGCTTCCCCTATGGCGGGAGTAGCAATGAGCAGTTCTTC,CASSFPYGGSSNEQFF
TRBV9,.,few,TRBJ2-1,TGTGCCAGCAGCGGAACTGGGGCAGTTGGTTACAATGAGCAGTTCTTC,CASSGTGAVGYNEQFF
TRBV18,TRBD1,.,TRBJ1-4,TGTGCCAGCTCACCCGACAGGGTGAATGAAAAACTGTTTTTT,CASSPDRVNEKLFF
TRBV5-6,TRBD1,many,TRBJ2-1,TGTGCCAGCAGCTGGGGGGACAGGGGCCTCAATGAGCAGTTCTTC,CASSWGDRGLNEQFF
TRBV9,.,.,TRBJ2-1,TGTGCCAGCAGCGCCCGCCCCATCGGGATAGCGGATTACAATGAGCAGTTCTTC,CASSARPIGIADYNEQFF
TRBV7-2,.,.,TRBJ2-7,TGTGCCAGCAGCTTAGAAGCAGGGAAAGCCTCCTACGAGCAGTACTTC,CASSLEAGKASYEQYF
TRBV27,TRBD1,.,TRBJ1-6,TGTGCCAGCAGCCGCTCATCGGTAAACAGGGGGCGCGAGGATTCACCCCTCCACTTT,CASSRSSVNRGREDSPLHF
TRBV29-1,TRBD1,.,TRBJ2-7,TGCAGCGTTGAATTGGGGACAGGGATCCACGAGCAGTACTTC,CSVELGTGIHEQYF
TRBV6-5,.,.,TRBJ2-4,TGTGCCAGCACCAGGCTGGGGGGTGGAAACATTCAGTACTTC,CASTRLGGGNIQYF
TRBV21-1,.,few,TRBJ2-7,TGTGCCAGCAGCAACCGGGAAAAGCCCCCCTACGAGCAGTACTTC,CASSNREKPPYEQYF
TRBV6-1,.,.,TRBJ2-3,TGTGCCAGCAGTGAAGGAGGGCGGACAGATACGCAGTATTTT,CASSEGGRTDTQYF
TRBV4-2,.,.,TRBJ1-5,TGTGCCAGCAGCCAGGCACCGTACAGCAATCAGCCCCAGCATTTT,CASSQAPYSNQPQHF
TRBV25-1,TRBD1,.,TRBJ1-2,TGTGCCAGCAGTGACTCGGTAGCAGGGGGGCGCGGCTATCATGGCTACACCTTC,CASSDSVAGGRGYHGYTF
TRBV6-4,.,.,TRBJ2-3,TGTGCCAGCAGTGACGACTCCACAGATACGCAGTATTTT,CASSDDSTDTQYF
TRBV4-3,TRBD2,.,TRBJ2-3,TGCGCCAGCAGCCAAGAACCCCTAGCGGGAGGAGGTACAGATACGCAGTATTTT,CASSQEPLAGGGTDTQYF
TRBV7-9,.,.,TRBJ2-5,TGTGCCAGCAGCTCCAACCGCAAGGACAGTCAAGAGACCCAGTACTTC,CASSSNRKDSQETQYF
TRBV5-5,.,once,TRBJ2-5,TGTGCCAGCAGCCTCCTCCCCGGGACACGTCAAGAGACCCAGTACTTC,CASSLLPGTRQETQYF